This entry is about one T cell receptor (beta chain). Antigen unknown. With 9 bases removed from V and 6 bases from J, the gap between germline ends came to 12 bases. CDR1 MGHDK and CDR2 SYGVNS come from the germline V gene. The length of the CDR3 is 12 residues. The data are from a study of T cells in localized non-small cell lung cancer. Overall study findings and caveats: Uninvolved adjacent lung showed higher T cell clonality than tumor. Greater blood T cell density accompanied longer overall survival.

Generated by immunoSEQ multiplex PCR, the TCRdb table keeps only in-frame clones and is missing some. The table includes some 30,000 clones, 91% detected once. This sequence joins TRBV25-1 and TRBJ2-1; D possibly corresponds to TRBD2 (6 bases). The receptor was isolated from a man between 40 and 69 years old with stage II lung adenocarcinoma. The sequences come from PBMCs, collected before any cancer treatment. The DNA of the CDR3 is TGTGCCAGTGCCCGGAGGGGCAATGAGCAGTTCTTC. Translation: CASARRGNEQFF.